Presented here are 12 T cell receptor beta chains from one specimen sequenced in a study of T cells in Graves' hyperthyroidism and ophthalmopathy. RNA transcripts provided the source from which TCR beta CDR3 regions were amplified. HTBI primers were used for first-round RT-PCR of the TCR CDR3. TCRdb processed the multiplex PCR reads anew with MiXCR; each CDR3 protein has one entry. The sample gives about 200,000 distinct CDR3 sequences, less than 20% of which show up once; 53% is in the top ten. The specimen was blood. These receptors were obtained from a woman aged 45-59 years with Graves' hyperthyroidism.

This clonotype was counted many times. The chain recombines TRBV29-1 with TRBJ2-7, with a possible D match to TRBD1 (6 bases). This CDR3 region has 17 residues. V gave up 4 bases and J gave up 0 bases, with 22 bases separating them. The germline V gene has CDR1 SQVTM and CDR2 ANQGSEA. In DNA, the CDR3 is TGCAGCGTTGCGGGGAACCTCAGGGGCCGGAGCTCCTACGAGCAGTACTTC. Translation gives CSVAGNLRGRSSYEQYF.

This clonotype was detected many times. The chain is built from TRBV3-1 and TRBJ1-2; a weak D match, TRBD1 (6 bases). The CDR3 is made up of 14 amino acids. The V gene lost 4 bases and the J gene lost 9 bases, with 18 bases spanning the gap. Germline V lookup: CDR1 LGHDT, CDR2 YNNKEL (reference sequence). CDR3 loop: CASSRPSTGNSYTF. The CDR3 DNA reads TGTGCCAGCAGCCGCCCTAGCACAGGGAATAGCTACACCTTC.

Many counts were recorded for this clonotype. The genes are TRBV12-3 or TRBV12-4 and TRBJ2-1, with 13 bases lining up with TRBD2. The length of the CDR3 is 17 residues. Trimming removed 6 bases from V and 0 bases from J; junction bases left unmatched: 5. The CDR3 spells CASSPRTSGSSYNEQFF. The CDR3 nucleotides are TGTGCCAGCAGCCCTAGGACTAGCGGGAGCTCCTACAATGAGCAGTTCTTC.

The rearrangement uses TRBV4-1 and TRBJ2-7; D might be TRBD2 (6 bases). This CDR3 has 16 amino acids. The V end lost 0 bases, the J end lost 1 base, and 13 bases lay between the germline ends. The germline V gene encodes CDR1 MGHRA and CDR2 YSYEKL. The CDR3 DNA follows: TGCGCCAGCAGCCAAGAGCTAACTAGCTCGTCCTACGAGCAGTACTTC. This sequence encodes CASSQELTSSSYEQYF.

The chain is built from TRBV5-1 and TRBJ2-3, with 7 positions matching TRBD2. The CDR3 has 14 residues. V shed 0 bases and J 4 bases; nucleotides not matched to a gene: 2. CDR1 SGHRS and CDR2 YFSETQ come from the germline V gene. The CDR3 protein is CASSLGLAPDTQYF. The CDR3 DNA is TGCGCCAGCAGCTTGGGACTAGCACCAGATACGCAGTATTTT.

This clonotype has at least ten counts. The chain is built from TRBV28 and TRBJ2-7; 10 nucleotides line up with TRBD2. Germline lookup yields CDR1 MDHEN and CDR2 SYDVKM. J lost 3 bases, V lost 1 base, and 3 bases had no gene match. The CDR3 extends over 15 amino acids. In DNA form, the CDR3 reads TGTGCCAGCAGTTTATTTAGCGGGAGGAGCTACGAGCAGTACTTC. Amino acids: CASSLFSGRSYEQYF.

The chain combines TRBV2 with TRBJ2-1; 14 bases match TRBD2. The CDR3 consists of 16 residues. Losses at the gene ends were 5 bases for V and 6 bases for J; bases not matched to a gene: 6. Germline V lookup: CDR1 SNHLY, CDR2 FYNNEI. In DNA, the CDR3 is TGTGCCAGCAGTCCGGGACTAGCGGGAGCCCCCAATGAGCAGTTCTTC. Translation gives CASSPGLAGAPNEQFF.

The chain couples TRBV30 to TRBJ1-1; D might be TRBD1 (6 bases). The CDR3 totals 15 residues. Trimming left V 7 bases short and J 3 bases short, with 21 bases between. Germline V lookup: CDR1 GTSNPN, CDR2 SVGIG (reference sequence). The CDR3 nucleotides read TGTGCCTTGGGGGGCCGTCCAGGGCCATACACTGAAGCTTTCTTT. Translating gives CALGGRPGPYTEAFF.

CDR3 in DNA: TGCAGCGGGGAGACAGGGGGCGCGGGCTATGGCTACACCTTC. The encoded protein is CSGETGGAGYGYTF. The chain combines TRBV29-1 with TRBJ1-2; 10 bases fit TRBD1. The V gene's germline CDR1 is SQVTM and CDR2 ANQGSEA. The CDR3 extends over 14 amino acids. V trimming: 7 bases; J trimming: 4 bases; junction bases outside the gene matches: 9. The full variable domain, its missing parts supplied by reference TRBV29-1 and TRBJ1-2, is SAVISQKPSRDICQRGTSLTIQCQVDSQVTMMFWYRQQPGQSLTLIATANQGSEATYESGFVIDKFPISRPNLTFSTLTVSNMSPEDSSIYLCSGETGGAGYGYTFGSGTRLTVV.

The chain has TRBV10-2 and TRBJ2-7; a weak D match, TRBD1 (6 bases). This CDR3 region has 13 residues. With 5 bases removed from V and 3 bases from J, the gap between germline ends came to 11 bases. Germline CDR1 WSHSY, CDR2 SAAADI. The CDR3 reads CASSFTGHYEQYF. The CDR3 DNA reads as TGCGCCAGCAGTTTTACAGGGCACTACGAGCAGTACTTC.

The chain recombines TRBV15 with TRBJ1-3; no firm D call. V lost 1 base, J lost 0 bases, and 10 bases lay in between. Germline V CDR1 and CDR2: LNHNV, YYDKDF (reference sequence). The CDR3 has 16 amino acids. This CDR3 is CATSRVVGSSGNTIYF. The CDR3 nucleotides read TGTGCCACCAGCAGAGTTGTCGGGAGCTCTGGAAACACCATATATTTT.

This clonotype showed up many times. The chain uses TRBV7-9 and TRBJ2-3; possibly TRBD1 or TRBD2 for D (5 bases each). The CDR3 is 16 amino acids. Per the germline V gene, CDR1 is SEHNR and CDR2 is FQNEAQ (reference sequence). Deletions cut 4 bases from V and 2 bases from J, with 16 bases between. CDR3 bases: TGTGCCAGCAGCTCAGGTGGCCCCGGGGCCACAGATACGCAGTATTTT. Translation: CASSSGGPGATDTQYF.